Below are 31 T cell receptor beta chains sequenced from a single sample in a study of OX40 agonist ivuxolimab in advanced cancers. Assay used: immunoSEQ multiplex PCR; TCRdb lists only in-frame clones, some missing. The repertoire holds 15,000 to 20,000 clones, roughly 88% seen once, with approximately 49% in the top ten. Sequenced here: CD4+ or CD8+ T cells sorted from blood, sampled in a trial of the OX40 agonist ivuxolimab. These receptors came from an adult with an advanced solid tumor such as melanoma, head and neck, liver or kidney cancer.

The genes are TRBV11-2 and TRBJ1-1; D possibly corresponds to TRBD1 (5 bases). The germline V gene has CDR1 SGHAT and CDR2 FQNNGV. Trimming cost V 1 base and J 8 bases, with 20 bases left between them. The CDR3 consists of 16 residues. The CDR3 is CASSLGGGWSLSEAFF. DNA of the CDR3: TGTGCCAGCAGCTTAGGGGGGGGATGGTCCCTTTCGGAAGCTTTCTTT. Using reference TRBV11-2 and TRBJ1-1 for the parts outside the CDR3, the full variable domain is EAGVAQSPRYKIIEKRQSVAFWCNPISGHATLYWYQQILGQGPKLLIQFQNNGVVDDSQLPKDRFSAERLKGVDSTLKIQPAKLEDSAVYLCASSLGGGWSLSEAFFGQGTRLTVV.

Concerning this clone itself: An end of the junction does not agree with germline; a read error may underlie this. The chain recombines TRBV7-7 with TRBJ2-3; D is unclear. The CDR3 consists of 14 residues. CDR1 and CDR2 from the germline V gene are SSHAT and FNYEAQ (reference sequence). CDR3 in amino acids: CASSLGAVSDTQYF. CDR3 DNA sequence: TGTGCTAGCAGCTTAGGCGCCGTGTCAGATACGCAGTATTTT.

The chain recombines TRBV9 with TRBJ2-5; D possibly corresponds to TRBD2 (5 bases). Germline V gene data show CDR1 as SGDLS and CDR2 as YYNGEE. V shed 3 bases and J shed 3 bases, with 15 bases lying between them. The CDR3 is made up of 15 amino acids. This CDR3 reads CASSAEGWVEETQYF. The CDR3 DNA reads TGTGCCAGCAGCGCCGAGGGCTGGGTCGAAGAGACCCAGTACTTC.

The chain combines TRBV4-1 with TRBJ1-3, with D tentatively TRBD1 (6 bases). Per germline, CDR1 MGHRA and CDR2 YSYEKL. The CDR3 extends over 18 amino acids. The V end lost 0 bases, the J end lost 0 bases, and 15 bases lay between the germline ends. The CDR3 DNA sequence: TGCGCCAGCAGCCAAGATTCCAGCAGGGGCATCTCTGGAAACACCATATATTTT. It translates to CASSQDSSRGISGNTIYF.

This chain connects TRBV19 to TRBJ2-1; 9 nucleotides agree with TRBD2. The CDR3 runs to 15 residues. The germline CDR1 and CDR2 sequences are LNHDA and SQIVND (reference sequence). Trimming removed 3 bases from V and 9 bases from J; junction bases left unmatched: 9. CDR3 sequence (DNA): TGTGCCAGTAGTATGGGGCTAGCGGGATTAACTGAGCAGTTCTTC. It translates to CASSMGLAGLTEQFF.

The J gene is TRBJ2-5, the V gene TRBV14; D not certain. The last part of the DNA fits TRBJ2-7 better; the J call may be wrong. This CDR3 is 12 amino acids long. Germline V gene data show CDR1 as SGHDN and CDR2 as FVKESK. CDR3 sequence (DNA): TGTGCCAGCAGCCAAGCCCCCTACGAGCAGTACTTC. Translated, it gives CASSQAPYEQYF.

This clone was counted only a few times. The CDR3 protein is CASSPGLAAINTQYF. CDR3 nucleotide sequence: TGTGCCAGTAGTCCGGGACTAGCGGCCATTAACACGCAGTATTTT. The V call is TRBV19, the J call TRBJ2-3; TRBD2 matches at 11 bases. V lost 5 bases, J lost 9 bases, and 10 bases stayed unmatched. Germline assignment: CDR1 LNHDA and CDR2 SQIVND (reference sequence). This CDR3 comprises 15 residues.

CDR3 nucleotide sequence: TGTGCCAGTGTTAGGGGGGCTGAAGCTTTCTTT. Amino acid sequence: CASVRGAEAFF. The J gene is TRBJ1-1, the V gene TRBV27; the D gene is possibly TRBD1 (6 bases). The CDR3 has 11 amino acids. The germline gives CDR1 MNHEY, CDR2 SMNVEV (reference sequence). V lost 9 bases, J lost 6 bases, and 11 bases lay in between.

The rearrangement uses TRBV7-9 and TRBJ1-1; 9 bases agree with TRBD1. With 4 bases clipped from V and 1 base from J, the junction kept 1 base outside the gene matches. This CDR3 contains 14 residues. The germline V gene encodes CDR1 SEHNR and CDR2 FQNEAQ (reference sequence). CDR3 sequence: CASSSGQGNTEAFF. Written as DNA, the CDR3 is TGTGCCAGCAGCTCGGGACAGGGGAACACTGAAGCTTTCTTT.

The rearrangement uses TRBV6-5 and TRBJ2-2, with D possibly called TRBD1 or TRBD2 (6 bases each). The CDR3 is made up of 15 amino acids. Looked up from germline, CDR1 is MNHEY and CDR2 is SVGAGI. Trimming cost V 4 bases and J 3 bases, with 12 bases left between them. The CDR3 coding sequence is TGTGCCAGCAGTTCCGAGGGGGGAGACACCGGGGAGCTGTTTTTT. It yields the protein CASSSEGGDTGELFF.

CDR3 sequence reads: CASSARGPRENIQYF. The CDR3 region has the DNA TGCGCCAGCAGCGCTAGGGGCCCGAGGGAAAACATTCAGTACTTC. The genes are TRBV4-1 and TRBJ2-4; either TRBD1 or TRBD2 may fit D (5 bases each). Trimming shortened V by 5 bases and J by 5 bases, and 16 bases separated the two germline ends. The germline V gene has CDR1 MGHRA and CDR2 YSYEKL. CDR3 length: 15 amino acids.

J is TRBJ2-1 and V is TRBV4-1; a weak D match, TRBD2 (5 bases). The V gene lost 6 bases and the J gene lost 5 bases, with 11 bases spanning the gap. Germline values: CDR1 MGHRA, CDR2 YSYEKL. The CDR3 is 13 residues long. The CDR3 region is CASRSAENNEQFF. The CDR3 DNA sequence: TGCGCCAGCAGATCAGCGGAAAACAATGAGCAGTTCTTC.

J is TRBJ1-1 and V is TRBV10-3; D is uncertain. CDR1 is ENHRY, CDR2 SYGVKD, per germline. Between the trimmed V and J ends, which lost 0 bases and 5 bases, there was a span of 4 bases. This CDR3 spans 12 amino acids. CDR3 coding DNA: TGTGCCATCAGTGAGTCTCTTACTGAAGCTTTCTTT. This translates into CAISESLTEAFF.

The V gene is TRBV29-1, the J gene TRBJ2-1, with 9 bases identical to TRBD2. The V gene end was trimmed by 0 bases and the J gene end by 8 bases; junction bases not matched to a gene: 8. CDR1 and CDR2 from the germline V gene are SQVTM and ANQGSEA. The CDR3 spans 15 residues. The CDR3 is CSVEDRGRASDEQFF. CDR3 DNA: TGCAGCGTTGAAGATCGCGGGAGGGCCTCAGATGAGCAGTTCTTC.

The chain employs TRBV7-8 and TRBJ2-1, with unresolved D. Germline values: CDR1 SGHVS, CDR2 FQNEAQ. Trimming left V 6 bases short and J 7 bases short, with 22 bases between. This CDR3 is 16 amino acids long. The CDR3 protein is CASSFPPPTGPNEQFF. The CDR3 DNA reads as TGTGCCAGCAGTTTTCCCCCACCGACTGGTCCAAATGAGCAGTTCTTC.

The rearrangement links TRBV19 to TRBJ2-3; 7 bases fit TRBD2. Germline V gene data show CDR1 as LNHDA and CDR2 as SQIVND (reference sequence). The CDR3 extends over 16 amino acids. After removal of 2 bases from V and 6 bases from J, the junction contained 11 bases not matched to a gene. The CDR3 reads CASSITSSGPLDTQYF. CDR3 nucleotides: TGTGCCAGTAGTATAACGTCTAGCGGACCCTTGGATACGCAGTATTTT.

The chain combines TRBV4-3 with TRBJ2-2, with TRBD2 as a possible D gene (5 bases). This CDR3 is 17 amino acids long. Germline CDR1 LGHNA, CDR2 YSLEER. V was pared by 0 bases and J by 3 bases, with 14 bases between. Here the CDR3 DNA reads TGCGCCAGCAGCCAAGATAGAGGGTCGGTAGACACCGGGGAGCTGTTTTTT. Amino acid sequence: CASSQDRGSVDTGELFF.

This rearrangement joins TRBV9 to TRBJ2-7; 9 positions agree with TRBD2. CDR3 length: 14 residues. Germline lookup yields CDR1 SGDLS and CDR2 YYNGEE. Trimming removed 4 bases from V and 2 bases from J; junction bases left unmatched: 4. The CDR3 DNA sequence: TGTGCCAGCAGCCGTAGCGGGAGCGCCTACGAGCAGTACTTC. Translation: CASSRSGSAYEQYF.

CDR3 nucleotide sequence: TGTGCCAGCTCACCACCAGAAACCAAAAACATTCAGTACTTC. Encoded protein: CASSPPETKNIQYF. This chain joins TRBV18 and TRBJ2-4, with unresolved D. The CDR3 totals 14 residues. Germline V CDR1 and CDR2: KGHSH, LQKENI. Trimming pared 0 bases from V and 2 bases from J, leaving 5 bases between.

The chain couples TRBV28 to TRBJ2-3; the D gene is possibly TRBD1 (6 bases). Trimming pared 6 bases from V and 4 bases from J, leaving 11 bases between. This CDR3 is built from 13 residues. Per germline, CDR1 MDHEN and CDR2 SYDVKM. As DNA, the CDR3 is TGTGCCAGCAGCCCGTACAGGGCAGATACGCAGTATTTT. It specifies CASSPYRADTQYF.

In its sample, this clone was seen once. This chain joins TRBV5-1 and TRBJ2-5; D possibly uses TRBD1 or TRBD2 (5 bases each). V was trimmed by 3 bases and J by 5 bases, leaving 14 bases between them. Germline values: CDR1 SGHRS, CDR2 YFSETQ. This CDR3 has 14 residues. CDR3 sequence (DNA): TGCGCCAGCAGCTCTCCGGACACGGGGGAGACCCAGTACTTC. As protein: CASSSPDTGETQYF.

The chain carries TRBV9 and TRBJ2-3; D ambiguous. V dropped 3 bases and J dropped 2 bases, with 13 bases sitting between them. In germline, CDR1 is SGDLS, CDR2 YYNGEE. The CDR3 totals 15 residues. The CDR3 reads CASSALGPLTDTQYF. Written as DNA, the CDR3 is TGTGCCAGCAGCGCCCTCGGGCCGCTCACAGATACGCAGTATTTT. Full variable domain (rest looked up from reference TRBV9 and TRBJ2-3): DSGVTQTPKHLITATGQRVTLRCSPRSGDLSVYWYQQSLDQGLQFLIQYYNGEERAKGNILERFSAQQFPDLHSELNLSSLELGDSALYFCASSALGPLTDTQYFGPGTRLTVL.

The chain couples TRBV7-2 to TRBJ2-1; D remains unclear. CDR1 is SGHTA, CDR2 FQGNSA, per germline. The V and J ends lost 7 bases and 6 bases respectively, with 19 bases between them. The CDR3 loop spans 15 amino acids. CDR3 in amino acids: CASTYTAGWVNEQFF. Here the CDR3 DNA reads TGTGCCAGCACCTATACTGCCGGATGGGTCAATGAGCAGTTCTTC.

The V gene is TRBV5-5, the J gene TRBJ2-3; 10 bases map to TRBD2. The germline V gene encodes CDR1 SGHKS and CDR2 YYEKEE (reference sequence). After removal of 1 base from V and 6 bases from J, the junction contained 5 bases not matched to a gene. The CDR3 spans 15 residues. The CDR3 coding sequence is TGTGCCAGCAGCTTGCCCCTAGCGGGAGTTGATACGCAGTATTTT. This encodes CASSLPLAGVDTQYF.

The chain has TRBV6-5 and TRBJ1-5; D remains ambiguous. Trimming stripped 4 bases from V and 0 bases from J, with 13 bases between. This CDR3 spans 16 amino acids. Germline V CDR1 and CDR2: MNHEY, SVGAGI. As DNA, the CDR3 is TGTGCCAGCAGTTCGTTAGCCATCTATAGCAATCAGCCCCAGCATTTT. It encodes CASSSLAIYSNQPQHF.

In DNA, the CDR3 is TGTGCCAGCACTTCACGTGAGGAGCTGTTTTTT. Translation: CASTSREELFF. J is TRBJ2-2 and V is TRBV6-6; D gene uncertain. In germline, CDR1 is MNHNY, CDR2 SVGAGI (reference sequence). With 7 bases removed from V and 10 bases from J, the gap between germline ends came to 10 bases. There are 11 residues in the CDR3.

The chain uses TRBV2 and TRBJ2-3; 9 nucleotides align to TRBD2. Germline V gene data show CDR1 as SNHLY and CDR2 as FYNNEI. V lost 9 bases and J lost 6; bases outside the gene matches: 10. The CDR3 is 14 amino acids. Written as DNA, the CDR3 is TGTGCCAGAATGGAGGCGGGAGGGCCTGATACGCAGTATTTT. Amino acid sequence: CARMEAGGPDTQYF.

The chain combines TRBV5-5 with TRBJ1-2, with a possible D match to TRBD1 (5 bases). The CDR3 extends over 14 amino acids. From germline, CDR1 is SGHKS and CDR2 YYEKEE (reference sequence). V was clipped by 0 bases and J by 4 bases, with 10 bases between them. The CDR3 nucleotides read TGTGCCAGCAGCTTGGTTCGGGGCGCCTATGGCTACACCTTC. This encodes CASSLVRGAYGYTF.

This chain's CDR3 is CASSLDRGAIGETQYF. The CDR3 DNA is TGTGCCAGCAGTTTAGACAGGGGGGCGATCGGAGAGACCCAGTACTTC. The genes are TRBV27 and TRBJ2-5, with 9 nucleotides matching TRBD1. Germline CDR1 and CDR2: MNHEY and SMNVEV (reference sequence). Trimming took 2 bases from V and 4 from J; bases not matched to a gene: 8. This CDR3 spans 16 amino acids.

The chain has TRBV27 and TRBJ2-7; D remains ambiguous. Trimming stripped 6 bases from V and 7 bases from J, with 19 bases between. Germline V CDR1 and CDR2: MNHEY, SMNVEV (reference sequence). The CDR3 sequence is 14 residues long. CDR3 DNA sequence: TGTGCCAGCAGAGAAGTAGAACCTGCGCGGGAGCAGTACTTC. As protein: CASREVEPAREQYF.

The gene calls are TRBV18 and TRBJ1-1, with 9 bases identical to TRBD1. The CDR3 runs to 14 residues. Looked up from germline, CDR1 is KGHSH and CDR2 is LQKENI. The V and J ends lost 6 bases and 5 bases, in that order; junction bases with no gene match: 7. This chain's CDR3 is CASSLTGGLTEAFF. For the CDR3, the DNA is TGTGCCAGCTCGCTTACAGGGGGCTTAACTGAAGCTTTCTTT.